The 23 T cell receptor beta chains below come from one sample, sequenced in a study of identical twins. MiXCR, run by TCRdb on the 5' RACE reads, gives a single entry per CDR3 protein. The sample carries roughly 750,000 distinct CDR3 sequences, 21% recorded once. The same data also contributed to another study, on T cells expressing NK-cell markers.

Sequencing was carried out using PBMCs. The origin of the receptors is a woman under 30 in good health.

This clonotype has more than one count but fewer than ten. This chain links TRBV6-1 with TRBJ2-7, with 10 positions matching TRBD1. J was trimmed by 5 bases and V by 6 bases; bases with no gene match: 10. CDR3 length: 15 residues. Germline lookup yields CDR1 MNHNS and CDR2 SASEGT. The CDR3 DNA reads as TGTGCCAGCAGCACCCAGGGGACAGGGGTAAACGAGCAGTACTTC. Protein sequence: CASSTQGTGVNEQYF.

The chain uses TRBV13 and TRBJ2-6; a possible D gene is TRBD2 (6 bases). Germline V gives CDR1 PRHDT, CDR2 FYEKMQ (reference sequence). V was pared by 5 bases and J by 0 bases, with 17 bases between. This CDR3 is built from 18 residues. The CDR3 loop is CASSPGGGPFSGANVLTF. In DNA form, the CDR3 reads TGTGCCAGCAGCCCGGGTGGAGGGCCCTTCTCTGGGGCCAACGTCCTGACTTTC.

In DNA, the CDR3 is TGTGCCAGCAGCCCGTCGGGGGGTAACTACGAGCAGTACTTC. It translates to CASSPSGGNYEQYF. The chain is built from TRBV7-9 and TRBJ2-7, with 7 bases aligning to TRBD2. Germline values: CDR1 SEHNR, CDR2 FQNEAQ (reference sequence). This CDR3 is 14 amino acids long. V gave up 5 bases and J gave up 3 bases; unmatched junction bases: 7.

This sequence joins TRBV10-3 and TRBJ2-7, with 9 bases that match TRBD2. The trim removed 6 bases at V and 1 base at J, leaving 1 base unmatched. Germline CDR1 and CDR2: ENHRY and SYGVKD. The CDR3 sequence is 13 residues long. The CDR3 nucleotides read TGTGCCATCAGGACTAGCGGTTCCTACGAGCAGTACTTC. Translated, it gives CAIRTSGSYEQYF.

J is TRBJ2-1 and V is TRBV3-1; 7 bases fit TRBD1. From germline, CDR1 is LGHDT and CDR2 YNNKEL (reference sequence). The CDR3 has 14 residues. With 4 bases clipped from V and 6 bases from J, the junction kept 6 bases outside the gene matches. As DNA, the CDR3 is TGTGCCAGCAGCCTCGGGACAGAGAGCAATGAGCAGTTCTTC. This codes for CASSLGTESNEQFF.

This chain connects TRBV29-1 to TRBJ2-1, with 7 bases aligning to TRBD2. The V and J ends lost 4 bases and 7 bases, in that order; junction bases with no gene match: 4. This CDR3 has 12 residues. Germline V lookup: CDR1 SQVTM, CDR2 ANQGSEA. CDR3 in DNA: TGCAGCGTTGTGGGGGGGGGGAATGAGCAGTTCTTC. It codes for CSVVGGGNEQFF.

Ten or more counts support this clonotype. The CDR3 region is CSASPAIRTSPFGEQFF. The CDR3 DNA reads as TGCAGTGCTAGTCCCGCTATCAGGACTAGCCCTTTTGGTGAGCAGTTCTTC. The chain carries TRBV20-1 and TRBJ2-1; TRBD2 agrees at 8 bases. The CDR3 runs 17 residues. With 3 bases clipped from V and 9 bases from J, the junction kept 19 bases outside the gene matches. The germline V gene has CDR1 DFQATT and CDR2 SNEGSKA (reference sequence).

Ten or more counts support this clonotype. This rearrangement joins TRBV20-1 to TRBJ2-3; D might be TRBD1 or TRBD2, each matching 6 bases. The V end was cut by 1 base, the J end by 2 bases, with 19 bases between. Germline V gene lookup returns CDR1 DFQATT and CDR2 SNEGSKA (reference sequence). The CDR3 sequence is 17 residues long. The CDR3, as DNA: TGCAGTGCTAGAGGGGGGGCCGGGGAGCTCCCCACAGATACGCAGTATTTT. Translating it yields CSARGGAGELPTDTQYF.

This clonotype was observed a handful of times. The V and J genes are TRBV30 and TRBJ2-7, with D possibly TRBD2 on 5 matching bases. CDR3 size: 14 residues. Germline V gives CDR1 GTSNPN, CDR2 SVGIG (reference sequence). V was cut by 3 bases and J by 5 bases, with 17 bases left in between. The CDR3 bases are TGTGCCTGGAGCTTCGAGGGAGAAGAGAACGAGCAGTACTTC. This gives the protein CAWSFEGEENEQYF.

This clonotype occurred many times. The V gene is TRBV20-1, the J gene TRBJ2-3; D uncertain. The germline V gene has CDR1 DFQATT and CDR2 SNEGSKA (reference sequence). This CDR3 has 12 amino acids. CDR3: CSGAVRTDTQYF. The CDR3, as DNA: TGCAGCGGCGCTGTCCGCACAGATACGCAGTATTTT.

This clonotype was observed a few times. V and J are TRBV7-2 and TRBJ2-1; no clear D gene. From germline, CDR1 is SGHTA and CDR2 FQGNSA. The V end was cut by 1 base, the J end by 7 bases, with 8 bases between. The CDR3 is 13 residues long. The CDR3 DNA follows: TGTGCCAGCAGCTTAGTGACTGCAAATGAGCAGTTCTTC. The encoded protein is CASSLVTANEQFF.

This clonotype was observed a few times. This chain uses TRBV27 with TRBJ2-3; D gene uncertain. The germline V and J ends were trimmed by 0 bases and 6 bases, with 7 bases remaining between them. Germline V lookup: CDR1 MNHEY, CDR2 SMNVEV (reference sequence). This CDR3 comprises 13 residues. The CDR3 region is CASSLSMGDTQYF. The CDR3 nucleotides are TGTGCCAGCAGTTTATCCATGGGGGATACGCAGTATTTT.

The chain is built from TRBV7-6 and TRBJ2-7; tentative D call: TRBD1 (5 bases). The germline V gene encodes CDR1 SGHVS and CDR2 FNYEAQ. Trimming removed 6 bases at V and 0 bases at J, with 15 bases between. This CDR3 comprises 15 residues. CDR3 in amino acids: CASSLTRDPSYEQYF. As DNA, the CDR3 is TGTGCCAGCAGTCTTACCAGGGATCCCTCCTACGAGCAGTACTTC.

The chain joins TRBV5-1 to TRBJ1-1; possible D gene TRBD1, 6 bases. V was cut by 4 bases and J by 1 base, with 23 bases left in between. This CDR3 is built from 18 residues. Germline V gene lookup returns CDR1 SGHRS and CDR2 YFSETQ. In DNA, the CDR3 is TGCGCCAGCAGCCGAACCCCAGGGGTCGGAGTCCCGAACACTGAAGCTTTCTTT. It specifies CASSRTPGVGVPNTEAFF.

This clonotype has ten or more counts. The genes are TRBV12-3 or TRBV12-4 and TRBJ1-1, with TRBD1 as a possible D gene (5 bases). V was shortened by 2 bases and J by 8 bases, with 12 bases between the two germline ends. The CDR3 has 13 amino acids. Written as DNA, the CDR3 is TGTGCCAGCAGTTTATGGGACCAAGGGGAAGCTTTCTTT. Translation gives CASSLWDQGEAFF.

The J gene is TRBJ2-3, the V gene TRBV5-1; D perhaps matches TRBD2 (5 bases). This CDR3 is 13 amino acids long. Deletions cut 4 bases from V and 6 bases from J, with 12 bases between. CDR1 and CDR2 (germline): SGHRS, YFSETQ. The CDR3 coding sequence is TGCGCCAGCAGCCCCGTTCCGGGGGATACGCAGTATTTT. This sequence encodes CASSPVPGDTQYF. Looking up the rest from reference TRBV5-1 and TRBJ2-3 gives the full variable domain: KAGVTQTPRYLIKTRGQQVTLSCSPISGHRSVSWYQQTPGQGLQFLFEYFSETQRNKGNFPGRFSGRQFSNSRSEMNVSTLELGDSALYLCASSPVPGDTQYFGPGTRLTVL.

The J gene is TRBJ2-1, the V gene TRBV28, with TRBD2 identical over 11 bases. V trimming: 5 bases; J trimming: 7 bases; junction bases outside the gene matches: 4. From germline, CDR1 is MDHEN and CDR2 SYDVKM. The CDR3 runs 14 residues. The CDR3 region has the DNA TGTGCCAGCAGTGAGACTAGCGGGAAAAATGAGCAGTTCTTC. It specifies CASSETSGKNEQFF.

The CDR3 here is CSARLPRDFYNEQFF. Written as DNA, the CDR3 is TGCAGTGCTAGACTCCCCCGGGACTTTTACAATGAGCAGTTCTTC. This rearrangement joins TRBV20-1 to TRBJ2-1; weak D call: TRBD2 (6 bases). The V gene lost 2 bases and the J gene lost 4 bases, with 15 bases spanning the gap. CDR1 DFQATT and CDR2 SNEGSKA come from the germline V gene (reference sequence). The CDR3 is 15 residues long.

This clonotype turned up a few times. The CDR3 DNA reads as TGTGCCAGCACCACAGGGGGGGCTTTCTACAATGAGCAGTTCTTC. Translation gives CASTTGGAFYNEQFF. This sequence joins TRBV12-3 or TRBV12-4 and TRBJ2-1; perhaps TRBD1 as D (8 bases). V dropped 7 bases and J dropped 3 bases, with 16 bases sitting between them. The CDR3 runs to 15 residues.

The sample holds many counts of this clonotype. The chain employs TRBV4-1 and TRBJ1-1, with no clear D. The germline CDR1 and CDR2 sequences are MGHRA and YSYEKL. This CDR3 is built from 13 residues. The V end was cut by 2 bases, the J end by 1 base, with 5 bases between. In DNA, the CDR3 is TGCGCCAGCAGCCAACGACAGAACACTGAAGCTTTCTTT. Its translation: CASSQRQNTEAFF.

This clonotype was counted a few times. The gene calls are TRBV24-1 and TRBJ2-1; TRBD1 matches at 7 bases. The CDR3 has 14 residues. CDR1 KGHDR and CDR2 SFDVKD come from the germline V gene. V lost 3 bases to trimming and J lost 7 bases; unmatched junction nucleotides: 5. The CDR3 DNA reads TGTGCCACCAGTGATCCTGCAGGGGGTAATGAGCAGTTCTTC. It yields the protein CATSDPAGGNEQFF.

The CDR3 reads CASPLNNEQFF. In DNA, the CDR3 is TGTGCCAGCCCCCTAAACAATGAGCAGTTCTTC. V gene TRBV6-1 combines with J gene TRBJ2-1; D is uncertain. In germline, CDR1 is MNHNS, CDR2 SASEGT. Between the trimmed V and J ends, which lost 8 bases and 5 bases, there was a span of 7 bases. This CDR3 contains 11 residues.

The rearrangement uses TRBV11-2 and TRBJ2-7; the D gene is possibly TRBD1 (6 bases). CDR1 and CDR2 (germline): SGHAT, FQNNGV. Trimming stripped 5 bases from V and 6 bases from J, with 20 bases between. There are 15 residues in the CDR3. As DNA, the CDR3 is TGTGCCAGCAGCGCAATGTCACAGGGAAGATCCGAGCAGTACTTC. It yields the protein CASSAMSQGRSEQYF.